This TCR beta chain was identified in a study of metastatic and nonmetastatic thyroid tumors. TCRdb reassembled clones from the PCR reads with MiXCR. Seen here are tens of thousands of clones, about 21% observed once, and the top ten hold 10% to 15%. The CDR3 has 14 amino acids. CDR1 and CDR2 (germline): MNHNS, SASEGT. With 6 bases removed from V and 5 bases from J, the gap between germline ends came to 15 bases. Until they underwent thyroid surgery, no patient had received any treatment. This TCR derives from a male donor with papillary thyroid cancer or a benign thyroid nodule (not recorded which). Some clones in this sample may be carry-over from other donors' samples. This chain links TRBV6-1 with TRBJ2-3; D is possibly TRBD2 (6 bases). The specimen was blood. CDR3 protein: CASRHRDFLDTQYF. The CDR3 nucleotides read TGTGCCAGCAGACACCGGGACTTCTTAGATACGCAGTATTTT.